These 6 T cell receptor beta chains were sequenced from one sample in a study of cytomegalovirus exposure and HLA in healthy donors. PCR amplification relied on 60 Vbeta primers (plus 13 Jbeta primers). Method: immunoSEQ multiplex PCR; TCRdb's copy keeps in-frame clones and lacks some. The table has some 130,000 clones, roughly 80% seen once. The sequenced sample was PBMCs. The source is a man younger than 45 in good health and CMV-seronegative.

The J gene is TRBJ2-7, the V gene TRBV4-2; no clear D gene. V lost 0 bases and J 1 base, leaving 7 bases between the germline ends. Looked up from germline, CDR1 is LGHNA and CDR2 is YNFKEQ. This CDR3 comprises 14 residues. The CDR3 DNA reads as TGTGCCAGCAGCCAAGATCTATTTTCCTACGAGCAGTACTTC. Residues: CASSQDLFSYEQYF.

This clone came up once. The V and J genes are TRBV28 and TRBJ1-5; unclear D gene. CDR1 and CDR2 from the germline V gene are MDHEN and SYDVKM. V lost 7 bases, J lost 1 base, and 5 bases lay in between. This CDR3 has 12 residues. The CDR3 here is CASKESNQPQHF. The CDR3 DNA reads as TGTGCCAGCAAGGAGAGCAATCAGCCCCAGCATTTT. Filled out from reference TRBV28 and TRBJ1-5, the complete variable domain reads DVKVTQSSRYLVKRTGEKVFLECVQDMDHENMFWYRQDPGLGLRLIYFSYDVKMKEKGDIPEGYSVSREKKERFSLILESASTNQTSMYLCASKESNQPQHFGDGTRLSIL.

This clone was observed a single time. The chain joins TRBV19 to TRBJ2-5, with 8 bases identical to TRBD2. The last part of the DNA fits TRBJ2-7 better; the J call may be wrong. The CDR3 contains 15 residues. CDR1 is LNHDA, CDR2 SQIVND, per germline (reference sequence). This chain's CDR3 is CASRDPREAPYEQYF. For the CDR3, the DNA is TGTGCCAGTAGGGACCCGCGGGAGGCTCCCTACGAGCAGTACTTC.

J is TRBJ1-2 and V is TRBV28, with 9 bases aligning to TRBD1. The CDR3 runs 14 residues. Germline values: CDR1 MDHEN, CDR2 SYDVKM. Trimming took 4 bases from V and 6 from J; bases not matched to a gene: 6. This chain's CDR3 is CASSSTGGFNGYTF. Written as DNA, the CDR3 is TGTGCCAGCAGTTCTACAGGGGGCTTTAATGGCTACACCTTC.

The V call is TRBV28, the J call TRBJ1-4, with 8 bases aligning to TRBD1. J gave up 7 bases and V 6 bases, and 16 bases lay outside the gene matches. The CDR3 extends over 17 amino acids. From germline, CDR1 is MDHEN and CDR2 SYDVKM. Here the CDR3 DNA reads TGTGCCAGCAGGGCGTTCTCCGGACAGGGCTTAGGTGAAAAACTGTTTTTT. The encoded protein is CASRAFSGQGLGEKLFF.

The V call is TRBV7-2, the J call TRBJ1-4; no clear D gene. From germline, CDR1 is SGHTA and CDR2 FQGNSA. V was pared by 1 base and J by 8 bases, with 8 bases between. CDR3 length equals 13 residues. The DNA for the CDR3 is TGTGCCAGCAGCTTAGTCGGCGGGGAAAAACTGTTTTTT. It encodes CASSLVGGEKLFF. The full variable domain, its missing parts supplied by reference TRBV7-2 and TRBJ1-4, is GAGVSQSPSNKVTEKGKDVELRCDPISGHTALYWYRQSLGQGLEFLIYFQGNSAPDKSGLPSDRFSAERTGGSVSTLTIQRTQQEDSAVYLCASSLVGGEKLFFGSGTQLSVL.